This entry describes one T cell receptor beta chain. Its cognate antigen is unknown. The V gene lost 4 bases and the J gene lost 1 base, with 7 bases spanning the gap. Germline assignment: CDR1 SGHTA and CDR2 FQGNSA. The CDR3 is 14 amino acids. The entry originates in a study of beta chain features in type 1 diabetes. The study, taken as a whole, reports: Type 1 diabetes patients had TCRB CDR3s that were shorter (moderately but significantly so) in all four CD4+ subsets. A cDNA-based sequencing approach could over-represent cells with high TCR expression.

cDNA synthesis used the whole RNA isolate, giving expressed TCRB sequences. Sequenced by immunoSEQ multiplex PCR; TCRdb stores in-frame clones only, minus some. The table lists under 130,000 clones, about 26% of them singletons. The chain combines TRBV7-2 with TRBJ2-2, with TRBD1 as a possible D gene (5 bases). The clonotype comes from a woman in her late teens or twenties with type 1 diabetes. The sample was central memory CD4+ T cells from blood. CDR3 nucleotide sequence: TGTGCCAGCAGCTGGCAGGGGAACACCGGGGAGCTGTTTTTT. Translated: CASSWQGNTGELFF.